This entry concerns a single TCR beta chain. Its target is unknown. V lost 7 bases, J lost 8 bases, and 17 bases lay in between. Looked up from germline, CDR1 is SQVTM and CDR2 is ANQGSEA. There are 12 residues in the CDR3. These data come from a study of cytomegalovirus exposure and HLA in healthy donors. Findings of the study overall: Later analysis reportedly placed an Asian-associated ancestry cluster below the roughly 680-donor mean in N-insertions. A later analysis linked a missense DCLRE1C variant to TCR beta V- and J-gene trimming.

PCR involved 60 Vbeta and 13 Jbeta primers. Sequenced by immunoSEQ multiplex PCR; TCRdb stores in-frame clones only, minus some. The table includes under 150,000 clones, approximately 79% detected once. The chain is built from TRBV29-1 and TRBJ1-2; D unclear. Sequencing was carried out using PBMCs. The receptor was derived from a male donor in good health and CMV-seronegative. The CDR3 coding sequence is TGCAGCGCCGCGGGTGGCGGCACGGGCTACACCTTC. This gives the protein CSAAGGGTGYTF.